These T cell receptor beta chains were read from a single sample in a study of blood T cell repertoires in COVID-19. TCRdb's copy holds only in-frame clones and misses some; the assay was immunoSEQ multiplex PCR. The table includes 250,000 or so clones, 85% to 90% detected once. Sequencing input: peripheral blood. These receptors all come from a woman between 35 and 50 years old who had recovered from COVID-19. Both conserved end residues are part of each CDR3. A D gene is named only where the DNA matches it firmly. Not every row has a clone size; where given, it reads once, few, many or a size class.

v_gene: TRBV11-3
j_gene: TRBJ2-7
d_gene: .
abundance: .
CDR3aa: CASSLGAASYEQYF
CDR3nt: TGTGCCAGCAGCTTAGGCGCCGCTTCCTACGAGCAGTACTTC

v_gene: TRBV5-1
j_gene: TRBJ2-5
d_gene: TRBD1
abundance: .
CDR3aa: CASSLGGRTGGQETQYF
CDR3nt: TGCGCCAGCAGCTTGGGAGGAAGGACAGGGGGACAAGAGACCCAGTACTTC

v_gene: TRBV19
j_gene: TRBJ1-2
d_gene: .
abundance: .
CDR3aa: CASSRQNYGYTF
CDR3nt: TGTGCCAGTAGTAGGCAGAACTATGGCTACACCTTC

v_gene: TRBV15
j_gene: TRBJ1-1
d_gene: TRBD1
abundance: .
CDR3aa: CATRPTGGTEAFF
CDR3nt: TGTGCCACCCGACCAACAGGGGGCACTGAAGCTTTCTTT

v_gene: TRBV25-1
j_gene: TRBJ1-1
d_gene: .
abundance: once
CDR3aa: CASSHRTLHTEAFF
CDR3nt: TGTGCCAGCAGTCATCGGACACTTCACACTGAAGCTTTCTTT

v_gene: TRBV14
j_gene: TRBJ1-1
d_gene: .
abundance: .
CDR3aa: CASTIWVRGITEAFF
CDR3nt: TGTGCCAGCACGATTTGGGTCAGGGGTATCACTGAAGCTTTCTTT

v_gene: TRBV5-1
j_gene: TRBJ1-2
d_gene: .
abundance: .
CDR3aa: CASSVGRDYGYTF
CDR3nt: TGCGCCAGCAGCGTCGGGAGGGACTATGGCTACACCTTC

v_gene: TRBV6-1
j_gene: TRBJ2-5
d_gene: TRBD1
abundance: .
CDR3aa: CASSEWTGGWETQYF
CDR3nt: TGTGCCAGCAGTGAATGGACAGGGGGATGGGAGACCCAGTACTTC

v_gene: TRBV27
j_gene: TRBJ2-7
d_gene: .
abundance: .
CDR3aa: CATSRRSPSYEQYF
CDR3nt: TGTGCCACCTCCAGGAGGTCCCCTTCCTACGAGCAGTACTTC

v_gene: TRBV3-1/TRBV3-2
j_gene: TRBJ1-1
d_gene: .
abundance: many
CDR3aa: CASSRVRTEAFF
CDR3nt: TGTGCCAGCAGCCGCGTGAGGACTGAAGCTTTCTTT

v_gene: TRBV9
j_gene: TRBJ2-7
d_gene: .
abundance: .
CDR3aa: CASSVGLGAGGTYEQYF
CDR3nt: TGTGCCAGCAGCGTAGGTCTAGGGGCAGGGGGGACCTACGAGCAGTACTTC

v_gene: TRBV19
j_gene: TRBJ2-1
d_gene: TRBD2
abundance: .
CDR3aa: CASSYRPSGRYNEQFF
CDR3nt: TGTGCCAGTAGCTACCGCCCTAGCGGGCGGTACAATGAGCAGTTCTTC

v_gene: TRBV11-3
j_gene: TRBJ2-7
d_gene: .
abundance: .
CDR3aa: CASSLGAAYEQYF
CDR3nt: TGTGCCAGCAGCTTGGGGGCCGCCTACGAGCAGTACTTC

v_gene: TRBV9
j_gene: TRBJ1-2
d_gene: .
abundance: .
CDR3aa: CASSVDTGNYGYTF
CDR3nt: TGTGCCAGCAGCGTAGACACAGGGAACTATGGCTACACCTTC

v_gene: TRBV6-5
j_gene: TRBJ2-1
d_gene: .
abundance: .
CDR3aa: CASSLDGVYNEQFF
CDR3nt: TGTGCCAGCAGCCTAGACGGGGTCTACAATGAGCAGTTCTTC

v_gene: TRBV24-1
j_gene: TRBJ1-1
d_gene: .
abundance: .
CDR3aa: CATSALAGTEAFF
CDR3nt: TGTGCCACCAGTGCCTTGGCGGGTACTGAAGCTTTCTTT

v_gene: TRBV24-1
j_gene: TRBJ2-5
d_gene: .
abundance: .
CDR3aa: CATSDPNRGTEKETQYF
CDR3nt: TGTGCCACCAGTGACCCGAACCGGGGGACTGAAAAAGAGACCCAGTACTTC

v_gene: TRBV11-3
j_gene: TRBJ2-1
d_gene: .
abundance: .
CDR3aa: CASSLVLSSYNEQFF
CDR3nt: TGTGCCAGCAGCTTGGTCCTGAGCTCCTACAATGAGCAGTTCTTC

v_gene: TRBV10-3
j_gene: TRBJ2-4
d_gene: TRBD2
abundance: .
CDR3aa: CAISGTLAGGPGSKNIQYF
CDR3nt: TGTGCCATCAGCGGAACGCTAGCGGGAGGGCCGGGGTCCAAAAACATTCAGTACTTC

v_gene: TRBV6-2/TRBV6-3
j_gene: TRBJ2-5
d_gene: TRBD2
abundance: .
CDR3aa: CASSYWTWASGTTQEPQYF
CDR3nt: TGTGCCAGCAGTTACTGGACGTGGGCTAGCGGGACCACCCAGGAGCCCCAGTACTTC

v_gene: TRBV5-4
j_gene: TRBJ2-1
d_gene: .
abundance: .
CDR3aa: CASSLGRRGHNEQFF
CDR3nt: TGTGCCAGCAGCCTCGGACGGAGGGGTCACAATGAGCAGTTCTTC

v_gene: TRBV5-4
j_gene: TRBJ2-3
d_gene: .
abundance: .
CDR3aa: CASSLVGLSTDTQYF
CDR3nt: TGTGCCAGCAGCTTGGTAGGACTCAGCACAGATACGCAGTATTTT

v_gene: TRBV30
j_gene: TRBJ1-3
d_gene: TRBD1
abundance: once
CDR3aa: CAWSSQGARGNTIYF
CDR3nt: TGTGCCTGGAGTAGCCAGGGGGCGCGGGGAAACACCATATATTTT

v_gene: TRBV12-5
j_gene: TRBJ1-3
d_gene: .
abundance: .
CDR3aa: CASMASGNTIYF
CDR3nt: TGTGCTAGTATGGCCTCTGGAAACACCATATATTTT

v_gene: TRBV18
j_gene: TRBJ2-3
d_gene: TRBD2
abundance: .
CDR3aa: CASSPVAGATDTQYF
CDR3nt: TGTGCCAGCTCCCCCGTGGCGGGAGCCACAGATACGCAGTATTTT

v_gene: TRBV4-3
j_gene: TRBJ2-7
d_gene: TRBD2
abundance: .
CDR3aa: CASSQDSDSGRPSSYEQYF
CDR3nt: TGCGCCAGCAGCCAAGATTCGGATAGCGGGAGGCCGAGCTCCTACGAGCAGTACTTC

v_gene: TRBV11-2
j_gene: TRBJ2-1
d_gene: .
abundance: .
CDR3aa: CASSLGMSSYNEQFF
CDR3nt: TGTGCCAGCAGCTTAGGCATGAGCTCCTACAATGAGCAGTTCTTC

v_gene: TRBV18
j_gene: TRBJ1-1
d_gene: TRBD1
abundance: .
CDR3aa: CASSPLGTGGTEAFF
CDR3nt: TGTGCCAGCTCACCATTGGGGACAGGGGGCACTGAAGCTTTCTTT

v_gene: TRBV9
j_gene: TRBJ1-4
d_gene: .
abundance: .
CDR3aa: CASSPWGGGGEKLFF
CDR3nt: TGTGCCAGCAGCCCGTGGGGCGGGGGAGGTGAAAAACTGTTTTTT

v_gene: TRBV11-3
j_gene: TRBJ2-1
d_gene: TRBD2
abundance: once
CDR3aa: CASSQRESGGNEQFF
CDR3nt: TGTGCCAGCAGCCAGCGGGAGTCTGGGGGGAATGAGCAGTTCTTC

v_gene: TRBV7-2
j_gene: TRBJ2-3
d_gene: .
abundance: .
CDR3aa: CASGGAGPTLEYF
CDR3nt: TGTGCCAGCGGGGGGGCGGGGCCAACCCTAGAGTATTTT

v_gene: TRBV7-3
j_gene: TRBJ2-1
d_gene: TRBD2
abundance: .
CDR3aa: CASSPGGFSYNEQFF
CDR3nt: TGTGCCAGCAGCCCGGGGGGGTTTTCCTACAATGAGCAGTTCTTC

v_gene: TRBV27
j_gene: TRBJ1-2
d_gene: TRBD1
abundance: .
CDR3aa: CASSPTTTGYRGYTF
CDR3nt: TGTGCCAGCAGTCCTACGACGACAGGGTATCGTGGCTACACCTTC

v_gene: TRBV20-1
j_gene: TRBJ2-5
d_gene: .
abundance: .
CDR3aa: CSASWRVGETQYF
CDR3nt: TGCAGTGCTAGTTGGAGGGTCGGAGAGACCCAGTACTTC

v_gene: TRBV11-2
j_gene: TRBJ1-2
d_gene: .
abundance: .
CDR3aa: CASSLGQANYGYTF
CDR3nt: TGTGCCAGCAGCTTAGGGCAGGCCAACTATGGCTACACCTTC

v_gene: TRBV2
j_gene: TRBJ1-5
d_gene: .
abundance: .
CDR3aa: CASRFGGARQPQHF
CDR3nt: TGTGCCAGCAGGTTCGGGGGGGCTCGGCAGCCCCAGCATTTT

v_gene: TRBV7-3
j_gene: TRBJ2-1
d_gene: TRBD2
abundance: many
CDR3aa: CASSLGGRAGEQFF
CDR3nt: TGTGCCAGCAGCTTAGGCGGGAGGGCCGGGGAGCAGTTCTTC

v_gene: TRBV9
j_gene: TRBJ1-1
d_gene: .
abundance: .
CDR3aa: CASSAGGGTEAFF
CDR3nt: TGTGCCAGCAGCGCCGGTGGGGGGACTGAAGCTTTCTTT

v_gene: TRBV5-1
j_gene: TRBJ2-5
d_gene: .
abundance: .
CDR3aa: CASSPGDQETQYF
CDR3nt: TGCGCCAGCAGCCCAGGGGACCAAGAGACCCAGTACTTC

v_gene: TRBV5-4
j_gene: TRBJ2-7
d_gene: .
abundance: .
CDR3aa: CASSTPGTGYEQYF
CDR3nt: TGTGCCAGCAGCACCCCCGGGACTGGGTACGAGCAGTACTTC

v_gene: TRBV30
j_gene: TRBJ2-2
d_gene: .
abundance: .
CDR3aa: CAWSRGQAHTGELFF
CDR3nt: TGTGCCTGGAGTCGGGGTCAGGCTCACACCGGGGAGCTGTTTTTT

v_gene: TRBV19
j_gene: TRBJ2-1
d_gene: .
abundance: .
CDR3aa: CASSIGLAGNEQFF
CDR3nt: TGTGCCAGTAGTATAGGTCTAGCCGGGAATGAGCAGTTCTTC

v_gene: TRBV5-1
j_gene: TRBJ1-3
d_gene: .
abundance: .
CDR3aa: CASSPNGDTIYF
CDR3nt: TGCGCCAGCAGCCCTAACGGGGACACCATATATTTT

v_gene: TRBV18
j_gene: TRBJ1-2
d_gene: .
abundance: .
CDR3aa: CASSPPAQVANYGYTF
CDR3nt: TGTGCCAGCTCACCACCGGCGCAGGTAGCTAACTATGGCTACACCTTC

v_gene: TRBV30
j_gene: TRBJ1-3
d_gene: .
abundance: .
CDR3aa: CAWLTRGGGNTIYF
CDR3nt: TGTGCCTGGTTGACCCGGGGAGGAGGAAACACCATATATTTT

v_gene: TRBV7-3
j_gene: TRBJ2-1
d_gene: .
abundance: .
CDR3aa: CASSSPGGNEQFF
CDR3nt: TGTGCCAGCAGCTCCCCCGGGGGCAATGAGCAGTTCTTC

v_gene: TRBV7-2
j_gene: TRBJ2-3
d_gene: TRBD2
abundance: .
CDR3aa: CASSLAGGGLAGAQYF
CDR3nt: TGTGCCAGCAGCTTAGCCGGGGGGGGACTAGCGGGAGCGCAGTATTTT

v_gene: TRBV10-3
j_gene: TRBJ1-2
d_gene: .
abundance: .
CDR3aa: CAIIKSIQGGDGYTF
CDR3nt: TGTGCCATCATCAAATCGATACAGGGAGGGGATGGCTACACCTTC

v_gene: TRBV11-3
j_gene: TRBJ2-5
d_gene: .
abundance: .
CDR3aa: CASSEGSGETQYF
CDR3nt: TGTGCCAGCAGCGAAGGGAGTGGGGAGACCCAGTACTTC

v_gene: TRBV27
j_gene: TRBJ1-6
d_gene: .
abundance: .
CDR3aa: CASSRIRDSPLHF
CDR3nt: TGTGCCAGCAGCCGTATCCGGGATTCACCCCTCCACTTT

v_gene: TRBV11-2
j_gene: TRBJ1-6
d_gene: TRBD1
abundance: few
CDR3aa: CASSFPTGKGSPLHF
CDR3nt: TGTGCCAGCAGCTTCCCGACAGGGAAGGGCTCACCCCTCCACTTT

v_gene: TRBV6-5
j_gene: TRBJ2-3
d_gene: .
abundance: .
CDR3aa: CASSYTAGSVRDTQYF
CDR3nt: TGTGCCAGCAGTTATACGGCGGGCTCGGTGAGGGATACGCAGTATTTT

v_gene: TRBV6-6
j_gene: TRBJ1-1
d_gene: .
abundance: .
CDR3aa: CASSRTQNTEAFF
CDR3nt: TGTGCCAGCAGCCGCACACAGAACACTGAAGCTTTCTTT

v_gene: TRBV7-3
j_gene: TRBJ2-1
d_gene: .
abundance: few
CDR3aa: CASSLGQLSYNEQFF
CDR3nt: TGTGCCAGCAGCTTAGGGCAGCTCTCCTACAATGAGCAGTTCTTC

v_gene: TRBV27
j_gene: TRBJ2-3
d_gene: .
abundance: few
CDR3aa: CASRDLARSTDTQYF
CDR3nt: TGTGCCAGCAGGGACCTAGCGCGAAGCACAGATACGCAGTATTTT

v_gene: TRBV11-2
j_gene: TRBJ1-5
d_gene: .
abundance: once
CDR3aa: CASSLASRGQPQHF
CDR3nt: TGTGCCAGCAGCTTAGCCTCTCGGGGGCAGCCCCAGCATTTT

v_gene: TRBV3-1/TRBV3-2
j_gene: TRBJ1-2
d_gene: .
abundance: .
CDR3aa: CASSQEGTDVVFGYTF
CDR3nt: TGTGCCAGCAGCCAAGAAGGTACAGACGTCGTTTTTGGCTACACCTTC

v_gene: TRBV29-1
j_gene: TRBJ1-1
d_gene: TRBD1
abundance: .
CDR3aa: CSVVTGRWTEAFF
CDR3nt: TGCAGCGTGGTGACAGGGCGGTGGACTGAAGCTTTCTTT

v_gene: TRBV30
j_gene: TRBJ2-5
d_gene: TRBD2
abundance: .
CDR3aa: CAWSAPGRAETQYF
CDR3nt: TGTGCCTGGAGTGCGCCCGGGAGGGCGGAGACCCAGTACTTC